The next 27 T cell receptor beta chains were all read from a single sample in a study of Graves' ophthalmopathy and Graves' hyperthyroidism. Amplification of the TCR beta CDR3 regions used RNA transcripts (as template). First-round RT-PCR with HTBI primers preceded a second-round multiplex PCR. TCRdb independently ran MiXCR on the multiplex PCR reads; one entry per CDR3 protein. The sample shows over a million distinct CDR3 sequences, 36% of them seen only once. Sequenced input: peripheral blood or thyroid tissue (not recorded which). All receptors come from an adult man with Graves' hyperthyroidism.

This clonotype showed up just a few times. The V and J genes are TRBV18 and TRBJ1-6, with TRBD1 identical over 11 bases. The germline V gene has CDR1 KGHSH and CDR2 LQKENI. The CDR3 covers 16 residues. After removal of 2 bases from V and 14 bases from J, the junction contained 11 bases not matched to a gene. The CDR3 DNA follows: TGTGCCAGCTCACCATTGTCGGGACAGGGGGTATCAGCCCTCCACTTT. Translation: CASSPLSGQGVSALHF. The full variable domain, completed using reference TRBV18 and TRBJ1-6, is NAGVMQNPRHLVRRRGQEARLRCSPMKGHSHVYWYRQLPEEGLKFMVYLQKENIIDESGMPKERFSAEFPKEGPSILRIQQVVRGDSAAYFCASSPLSGQGVSALHFGNGTRLTVT.

The chain joins TRBV28 to TRBJ1-2, with a tentative D call TRBD1 (6 bases). Germline loops: CDR1 MDHEN, CDR2 SYDVKM. The CDR3 sequence is 16 residues long. With 3 bases removed from V and 4 bases from J, the gap between germline ends came to 18 bases. The DNA for the CDR3 is TGTGCCAGCAGTTTGACATCCCGGGACATCTCCTATGGCTACACCTTC. Translated: CASSLTSRDISYGYTF.

This clonotype was observed at least ten times. The chain is built from TRBV11-1 and TRBJ2-5; either TRBD1 or TRBD2 may fit D (5 bases each). V was trimmed by 6 bases and J by 4 bases, leaving 9 bases between them. In germline, CDR1 is SGHAT, CDR2 FQDESV (reference sequence). The CDR3 totals 12 residues. Written as DNA, the CDR3 is TGTGCCAGCAGGGCCGGGACAGAGACCCAGTACTTC. Translated: CASRAGTETQYF.

The chain carries TRBV7-9 and TRBJ2-7, with D tentatively TRBD1 (6 bases). CDR1 SEHNR and CDR2 FQNEAQ come from the germline V gene (reference sequence). The V and J ends lost 5 bases and 0 bases respectively, with 20 bases between them. This CDR3 has 17 amino acids. The CDR3, as DNA: TGTGCCAGCAGCCTAGGGGGAATCGGGGCTCACTCCTACGAGCAGTACTTC. It translates to CASSLGGIGAHSYEQYF.

With respect to this clonotype: One junction end does not reproduce the germline sequence, and a read error may be involved. The V call is TRBV7-9, the J call TRBJ1-6; D is possibly TRBD1 (5 bases). CDR1 SEHNR and CDR2 FQNEAQ come from the germline V gene (reference sequence). CDR3 length: 14 residues. The CDR3: CASSFYMGDSLLHF. Written as DNA, the CDR3 is TGTGCCAGCAGCTTCTACATGGGGGATTCACTCCTCCACTTT.

This clonotype appeared once. The chain is built from TRBV25-1 and TRBJ2-7, with D tentatively TRBD2 (6 bases). Germline values: CDR1 MGHDK, CDR2 SYGVNS. This CDR3 region has 16 residues. Trimming shortened V by 1 base and J by 2 bases, and 15 bases separated the two germline ends. As DNA, the CDR3 is TGTGCCAGCAGTGAATTCCCGGGGCGGGAACCCTACGAGCAGTACTTC. This encodes CASSEFPGREPYEQYF.

This clonotype was recorded a few times. The chain uses TRBV16 and TRBJ1-5; the D gene is possibly TRBD1 (6 bases). From germline, CDR1 is KGHSY and CDR2 FQNENV. This CDR3 is 19 amino acids long. With 1 base removed from V and 0 bases from J, the gap between germline ends came to 19 bases. CDR3 sequence reads: CASSQWWGEGHNSNQPQHF. Written as DNA, the CDR3 is TGTGCCAGCAGCCAATGGTGGGGAGAGGGACATAATAGCAATCAGCCCCAGCATTTT.

Concerning this clonotype itself: Given a much more abundant clone one base away, this may be a read error. The J gene is TRBJ2-7, the V gene TRBV7-9, with 8 bases that match TRBD2. CDR1 SEHNR and CDR2 FQNEAQ come from the germline V gene (reference sequence). The CDR3 extends over 14 amino acids. The CDR3 loop reads CASSPGLVYYGQYF. As DNA, the CDR3 is TGTGCCAGCAGCCCGGGACTAGTCTACTACGGGCAGTACTTC.

V usage is TRBV29-1 and J usage is TRBJ2-7; 13 bases map to TRBD2. The CDR3 has 17 amino acids. J lost 3 bases, V lost 8 bases, and 16 bases had no gene match. Germline CDR1 SQVTM, CDR2 ANQGSEA. The CDR3 DNA sequence: TGCAGCCAGCAGCCGGAACTAGCGGGGGGGCTCCTCTACGAGCAGTACTTC. It is translated as CSQQPELAGGLLYEQYF.

The rearrangement uses TRBV20-1 and TRBJ2-5; TRBD2 aligns across 7 bases. The CDR3 is made up of 13 amino acids. Looked up from germline, CDR1 is DFQATT and CDR2 is SNEGSKA (reference sequence). The V and J ends lost 4 bases and 9 bases, in that order; junction bases with no gene match: 11. CDR3 residues: CSAKSGGDQPQYF. CDR3 coding DNA: TGCAGTGCTAAAAGTGGGGGGGATCAGCCCCAGTACTTC.

This clonotype appeared a few times. The chain links TRBV7-3 to TRBJ1-6; D is unclear. CDR1 is SGHTA, CDR2 FQGTGA, per germline. The CDR3 has 14 amino acids. V shed 1 base and J shed 7 bases, with 8 bases lying between them. Here the CDR3 reads CASSLNADNSPLHF. CDR3 bases: TGTGCCAGCAGCTTAAACGCGGACAATTCACCCCTCCACTTT.

V is TRBV14 and J is TRBJ1-2; possible D gene TRBD1, 5 bases. Per germline, CDR1 SGHDN and CDR2 FVKESK. This CDR3 is 16 amino acids long. Between the trimmed V and J ends, which lost 4 bases and 5 bases, there was a span of 20 bases. The CDR3 DNA reads TGTGCCAGCAGCCGACCCCAAGGGGCAGGGCGTTATGGCTACACCTTC. It specifies CASSRPQGAGRYGYTF.

This clonotype was picked up many times. The chain recombines TRBV7-2 with TRBJ1-6; D gene unclear. There are 15 residues in the CDR3. The V gene's germline CDR1 is SGHTA and CDR2 FQGNSA. The V end was cut by 5 bases, the J end by 7 bases, with 15 bases between. In DNA, the CDR3 is TGTGCCAGCAGCCAGCGCCGGGATCGAAATTCACCCCTCCACTTT. It specifies CASSQRRDRNSPLHF.

This clonotype has only a few counts. The V call is TRBV2, the J call TRBJ2-5; 7 bases map to TRBD2. CDR1 and CDR2 from the germline V gene are SNHLY and FYNNEI. With 8 bases clipped from V and 4 bases from J, the junction kept 7 bases outside the gene matches. This CDR3 has 13 residues. CDR3 in amino acids: CASVHWGGETQYF. The CDR3 DNA sequence: TGTGCCAGCGTCCACTGGGGGGGAGAGACCCAGTACTTC.

This chain uses TRBV6-5 with TRBJ2-7; TRBD2 matches 8 bases. The trim removed 5 bases at V and 5 bases at J, leaving 11 bases unmatched. The CDR3 has 15 residues. CDR1 MNHEY and CDR2 SVGAGI come from the germline V gene. Here the CDR3 DNA reads TGTGCCAGCAGTCACACGGGACTAGTGCCCCACGAGCAGTACTTC. Translation gives CASSHTGLVPHEQYF.

The J gene is TRBJ2-5, the V gene TRBV20-1; 8 positions match TRBD2. Germline CDR1 DFQATT, CDR2 SNEGSKA (reference sequence). The CDR3 loop spans 14 amino acids. Losses at the gene ends were 1 base for V and 2 bases for J; bases not matched to a gene: 3. The CDR3 DNA reads TGCAGTGCTAGAGCGTCGGGGGGGCAAGAGACCCAGTACTTC. It codes for CSARASGGQETQYF.

This clonotype was picked up a small number of times. This may arise from a read error, as a much more abundant clone is one base away. The J gene is TRBJ2-7, the V gene TRBV10-3; possible D gene TRBD2, 6 bases. The J call may be mistaken, given a closer DNA end match to TRBJ2-5. This CDR3 is built from 15 residues. Looked up from germline, CDR1 is ENHRY and CDR2 is SYGVKD. The CDR3: CAVSERRGEQETQYF. DNA of the CDR3: TGTGCCGTCAGTGAGCGGAGGGGAGAACAAGAGACCCAGTACTTC.

A remark on this clonotype: One junction end disagrees with the germline gene, perhaps due to a read error. The chain carries TRBV15 and TRBJ1-6, with 10 bases that match TRBD1. The germline gives CDR1 LNHNV, CDR2 YYDKDF (reference sequence). The CDR3 runs to 15 residues. CDR3 sequence: CASSTPGQGRSPLHF. In DNA, the CDR3 is TGTGCCAGCAGCACGCCGGGACAGGGGAGGTCACCCCTCCACTTT.

CDR3: CASSRGQFSYTRGYTF. For the CDR3, the DNA is TGCGCCAGCAGCAGGGGACAGTTCTCATATACTCGTGGCTACACCTTC. V usage is TRBV5-1 and J usage is TRBJ1-2, with 7 nucleotides matching TRBD1. Germline values: CDR1 SGHRS, CDR2 YFSETQ. The CDR3 runs to 16 residues. The V and J ends lost 4 bases and 7 bases, in that order; junction bases with no gene match: 16. Complete variable domain (other parts from reference TRBV5-1 and TRBJ1-2): KAGVTQTPRYLIKTRGQQVTLSCSPISGHRSVSWYQQTPGQGLQFLFEYFSETQRNKGNFPGRFSGRQFSNSRSEMNVSTLELGDSALYLCASSRGQFSYTRGYTFGSGTRLTVV.

The J gene is TRBJ2-7, the V gene TRBV10-2; 13 nucleotides agree with TRBD2. This CDR3 is built from 17 residues. Germline values: CDR1 WSHSY, CDR2 SAAADI. With 2 bases clipped from V and 9 bases from J, the junction kept 13 bases outside the gene matches. The CDR3 sequence: CASSEPRPGLAGWAQYF. CDR3 nucleotide sequence: TGCGCCAGCAGTGAGCCGAGACCGGGACTAGCGGGATGGGCGCAGTACTTC.

In its sample, this clonotype was seen many times. This chain uses TRBV7-2 with TRBJ1-2, with 7 bases aligning to TRBD1. The length of the CDR3 is 14 residues. CDR1 is SGHTA and CDR2 is FQGNSA in the germline V gene. The V and J ends lost 0 bases and 5 bases, in that order; junction bases with no gene match: 3. CDR3: CASSLAQQGYGYTF. DNA for the CDR3: TGTGCCAGCAGCTTAGCCCAACAGGGGTATGGCTACACCTTC.

This chain uses TRBV7-9 with TRBJ1-2, with D perhaps matching TRBD1 (5 bases). Trimming pared 6 bases from V and 1 base from J, leaving 18 bases between. Germline loops: CDR1 SEHNR, CDR2 FQNEAQ (reference sequence). This CDR3 region has 16 residues. The CDR3 DNA is TGTGCCAGCAGGGCTGCCCGGGGCTCGGGTAACTATGGCTACACCTTC. It is translated as CASRAARGSGNYGYTF.

This clonotype has only one observation. The rearrangement joins TRBV15 to TRBJ2-2; 7 positions match TRBD1. CDR3 length: 15 residues. CDR1 and CDR2 from the germline V gene are LNHNV and YYDKDF (reference sequence). Trimming took 3 bases from V and 4 from J; bases not matched to a gene: 5. This CDR3 is CATSSQQGSTGELFF. CDR3 nucleotide sequence: TGTGCCACCAGCAGCCAACAGGGGAGCACCGGGGAGCTGTTTTTT.

This clonotype appeared a few times. The chain uses TRBV7-8 and TRBJ1-1, with 7 bases fitting TRBD1. Germline CDR1 reads SGHVS; CDR2 reads FQNEAQ. The CDR3 runs to 15 residues. The V segment lost 5 bases and the J segment 5 bases; nucleotides outside the gene matches: 11. CDR3 residues: CASSPRDAGGTEAFF. The CDR3 DNA sequence: TGTGCCAGCAGCCCGAGGGACGCAGGGGGAACTGAAGCTTTCTTT. The full variable domain, its missing parts supplied by reference TRBV7-8 and TRBJ1-1, is GAGVSQSPRYKVAKRGQDVALRCDPISGHVSLFWYQQALGQGPEFLTYFQNEAQLDKSGLPSDRFFAERPEGSVSTLKIQRTQQEDSAVYLCASSPRDAGGTEAFFGQGTRLTVV.

This chain connects TRBV2 to TRBJ1-6; possible D gene TRBD1, 5 bases. Germline CDR1 SNHLY, CDR2 FYNNEI. Between the trimmed V and J ends, which lost 2 bases and 10 bases, there was a span of 12 bases. The CDR3 is made up of 14 amino acids. The CDR3 nucleotides read TGTGCCAGCAGTGAACTGCAGGGCGGCTCACCCCTCCACTTT. Translation: CASSELQGGSPLHF.

The gene calls are TRBV27 and TRBJ2-5, with D perhaps matching TRBD1 (5 bases). This CDR3 spans 14 amino acids. Germline assignment: CDR1 MNHEY and CDR2 SMNVEV (reference sequence). Deletions cut 0 bases from V and 4 bases from J, with 9 bases between. The CDR3 region is CASSLSRQGETQYF. The CDR3 coding sequence is TGTGCCAGCAGTTTATCGCGGCAGGGAGAGACCCAGTACTTC.

In its sample, this clonotype was seen many times. The gene calls are TRBV7-7 and TRBJ2-7; 8 positions match TRBD1. V lost 5 bases, J lost 3 bases, and 9 bases stayed unmatched. The CDR3 covers 15 residues. CDR1 is SSHAT and CDR2 is FNYEAQ in the germline V gene (reference sequence). The CDR3 here is CASSPRQGTDYEQYF. CDR3 DNA sequence: TGTGCCAGCAGCCCCAGACAGGGGACAGACTACGAGCAGTACTTC.